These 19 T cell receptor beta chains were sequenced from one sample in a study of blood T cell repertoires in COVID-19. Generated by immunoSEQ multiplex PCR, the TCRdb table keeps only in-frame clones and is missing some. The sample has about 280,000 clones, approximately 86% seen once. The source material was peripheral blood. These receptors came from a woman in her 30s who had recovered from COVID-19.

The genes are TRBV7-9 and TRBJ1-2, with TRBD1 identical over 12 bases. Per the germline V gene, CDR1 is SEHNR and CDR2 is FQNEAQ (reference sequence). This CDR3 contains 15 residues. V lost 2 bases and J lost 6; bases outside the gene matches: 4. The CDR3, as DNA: TGTGCCAGCAGCTTAACCGGGGACAGGGGGCATGGCTACACCTTC. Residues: CASSLTGDRGHGYTF.

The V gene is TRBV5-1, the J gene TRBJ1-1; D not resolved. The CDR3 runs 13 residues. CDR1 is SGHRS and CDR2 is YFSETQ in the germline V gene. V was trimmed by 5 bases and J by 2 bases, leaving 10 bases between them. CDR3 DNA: TGCGCCAGCAGACGAGATATAAACACTGAAGCTTTCTTT. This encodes CASRRDINTEAFF.

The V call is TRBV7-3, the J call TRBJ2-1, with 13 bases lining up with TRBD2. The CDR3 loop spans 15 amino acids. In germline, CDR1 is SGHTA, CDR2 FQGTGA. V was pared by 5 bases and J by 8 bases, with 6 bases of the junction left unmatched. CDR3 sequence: CASSPGLAGAHEQFF. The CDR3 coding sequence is TGTGCCAGCAGCCCAGGACTAGCGGGAGCCCATGAGCAGTTCTTC.

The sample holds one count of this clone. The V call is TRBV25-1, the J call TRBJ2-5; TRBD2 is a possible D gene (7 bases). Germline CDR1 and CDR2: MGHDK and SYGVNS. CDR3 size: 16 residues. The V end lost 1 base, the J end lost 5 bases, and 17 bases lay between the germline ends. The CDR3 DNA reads TGTGCCAGCAGTGAATCTGGTAGGGGGGGAAGGGAGACCCAGTACTTC. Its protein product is CASSESGRGGRETQYF.

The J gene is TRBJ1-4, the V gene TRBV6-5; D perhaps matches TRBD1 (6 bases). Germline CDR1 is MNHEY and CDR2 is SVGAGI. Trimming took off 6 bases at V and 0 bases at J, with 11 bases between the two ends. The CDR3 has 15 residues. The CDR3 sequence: CASRWTVTTNEKLFF. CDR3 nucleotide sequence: TGTGCCAGCAGATGGACAGTCACAACTAATGAAAAACTGTTTTTT.

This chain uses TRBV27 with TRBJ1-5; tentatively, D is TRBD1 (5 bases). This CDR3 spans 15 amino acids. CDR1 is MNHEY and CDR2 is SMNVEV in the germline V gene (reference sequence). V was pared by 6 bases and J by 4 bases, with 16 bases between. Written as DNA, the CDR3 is TGTGCCAGCAGACAGACAGTAAATTTGAATCAGCCCCAGCATTTT. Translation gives CASRQTVNLNQPQHF.

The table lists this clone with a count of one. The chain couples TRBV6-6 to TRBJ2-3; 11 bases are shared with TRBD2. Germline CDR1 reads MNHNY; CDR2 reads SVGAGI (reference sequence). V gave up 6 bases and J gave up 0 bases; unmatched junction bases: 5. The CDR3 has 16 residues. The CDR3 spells CASRSPSGGSTDTQYF. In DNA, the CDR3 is TGTGCCAGCAGGAGCCCTAGCGGGGGGAGCACAGATACGCAGTATTTT.

CDR3 bases: TGTGCCAGCAGCTATGACAGGGGGCCCTACGAGCAGTACTTC. It codes for CASSYDRGPYEQYF. The chain recombines TRBV7-8 with TRBJ2-7; 10 nucleotides align to TRBD1. There are 14 residues in the CDR3. CDR1 and CDR2 from the germline V gene are SGHVS and FQNEAQ. The ends lost 4 bases at V and 2 bases at J; junction bases unmatched: 2. Full variable domain (outside the CDR3, taken from reference TRBV7-8 and TRBJ2-7): GAGVSQSPRYKVAKRGQDVALRCDPISGHVSLFWYQQALGQGPEFLTYFQNEAQLDKSGLPSDRFFAERPEGSVSTLKIQRTQQEDSAVYLCASSYDRGPYEQYFGPGTRLTVT.

CDR3 amino acids: CASSQLFQGKGEQYF. CDR3 DNA: TGCGCCAGCAGCCAACTCTTCCAGGGTAAAGGCGAGCAGTACTTC. V is TRBV4-1 and J is TRBJ2-7; the D gene is possibly TRBD1 (5 bases). Trimming stripped 2 bases from V and 6 bases from J, with 17 bases between. The CDR3 covers 15 residues. Looked up from germline, CDR1 is MGHRA and CDR2 is YSYEKL.

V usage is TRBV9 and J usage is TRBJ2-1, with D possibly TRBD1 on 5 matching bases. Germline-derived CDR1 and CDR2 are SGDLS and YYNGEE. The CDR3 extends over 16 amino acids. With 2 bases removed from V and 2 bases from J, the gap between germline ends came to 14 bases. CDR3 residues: CASSVRESSPYNEQFF. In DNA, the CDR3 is TGTGCCAGCAGCGTCAGGGAATCCTCGCCCTACAATGAGCAGTTCTTC.

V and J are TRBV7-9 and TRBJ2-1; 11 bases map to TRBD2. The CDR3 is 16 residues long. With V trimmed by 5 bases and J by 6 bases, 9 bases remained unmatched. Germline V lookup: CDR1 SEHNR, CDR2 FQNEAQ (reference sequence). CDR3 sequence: CASSLLAGGAPNEQFF. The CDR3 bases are TGTGCCAGCAGCCTTTTAGCGGGAGGGGCCCCCAATGAGCAGTTCTTC.

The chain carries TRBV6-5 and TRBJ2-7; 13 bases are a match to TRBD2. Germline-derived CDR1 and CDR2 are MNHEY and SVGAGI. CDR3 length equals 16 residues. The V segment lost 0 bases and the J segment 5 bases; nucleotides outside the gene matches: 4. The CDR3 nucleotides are TGTGCCAGCAGTTACTCGGGACTAGCGGGATCCCACGAGCAGTACTTC. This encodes CASSYSGLAGSHEQYF.

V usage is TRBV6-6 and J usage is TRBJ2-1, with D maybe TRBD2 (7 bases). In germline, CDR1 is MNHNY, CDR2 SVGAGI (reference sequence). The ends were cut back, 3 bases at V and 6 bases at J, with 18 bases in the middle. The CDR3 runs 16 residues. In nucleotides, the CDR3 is TGTGCCAGCAGTTATGTTGTGGGGGGGGCCCCCAATGAGCAGTTCTTC. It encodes CASSYVVGGAPNEQFF.

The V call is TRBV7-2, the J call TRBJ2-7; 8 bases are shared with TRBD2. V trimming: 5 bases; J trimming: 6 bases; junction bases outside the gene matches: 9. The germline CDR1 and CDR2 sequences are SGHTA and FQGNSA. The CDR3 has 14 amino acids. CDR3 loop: CASSVPEAGGEQYF. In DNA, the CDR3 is TGTGCCAGCAGCGTCCCGGAGGCGGGGGGCGAGCAGTACTTC.

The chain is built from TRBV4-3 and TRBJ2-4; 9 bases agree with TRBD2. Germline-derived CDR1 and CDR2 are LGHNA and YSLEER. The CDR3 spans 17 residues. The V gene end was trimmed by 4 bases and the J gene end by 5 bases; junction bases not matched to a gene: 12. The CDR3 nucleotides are TGCGCCAGCAGCCCACAACCGGGACTAGCATACGAAAACATTCAGTACTTC. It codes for CASSPQPGLAYENIQYF.

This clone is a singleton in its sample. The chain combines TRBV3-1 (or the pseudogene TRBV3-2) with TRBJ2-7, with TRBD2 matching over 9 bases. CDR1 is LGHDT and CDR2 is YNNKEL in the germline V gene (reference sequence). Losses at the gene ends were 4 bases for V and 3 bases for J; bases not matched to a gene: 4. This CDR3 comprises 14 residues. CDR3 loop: CASSPAGGYYEQYF. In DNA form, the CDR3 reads TGTGCCAGCAGCCCAGCGGGGGGATACTACGAGCAGTACTTC.

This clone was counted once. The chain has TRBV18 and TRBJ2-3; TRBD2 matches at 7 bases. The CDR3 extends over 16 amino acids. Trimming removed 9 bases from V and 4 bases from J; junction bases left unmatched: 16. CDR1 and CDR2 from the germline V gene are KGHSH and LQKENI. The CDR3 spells CASSRLGRAGSDTQYF. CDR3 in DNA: TGTGCCAGTTCCAGGCTAGGCAGAGCGGGGTCAGATACGCAGTATTTT.

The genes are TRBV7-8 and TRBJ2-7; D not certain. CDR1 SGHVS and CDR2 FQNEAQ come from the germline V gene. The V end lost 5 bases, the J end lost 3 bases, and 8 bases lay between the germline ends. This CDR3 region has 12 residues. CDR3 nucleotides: TGTGCCAGCAGCCGACCCAACTACGAGCAGTACTTC. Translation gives CASSRPNYEQYF.

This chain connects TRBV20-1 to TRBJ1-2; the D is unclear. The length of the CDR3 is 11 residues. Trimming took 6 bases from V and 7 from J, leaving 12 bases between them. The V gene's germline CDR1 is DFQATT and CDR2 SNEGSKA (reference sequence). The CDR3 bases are TGCAGTGCGTGGGTCAGCGGTGGCTACACCTTC. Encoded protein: CSAWVSGGYTF.